This record concerns one TCR beta chain sequence. This record belongs to a study of spatial heterogeneity in lung cancer. Each molecule of TCR cDNA was tagged with one unique molecular identifier. TCRdb called the 5' RACE reads again in MiXCR, with one record for every CDR3 protein. The data show approximately 44,000 distinct CDR3 sequences, with roughly 15% seen just once and 55% to 60% held by the top ten. Time point: sample taken at primary tumor resection. The donor group consisted of roughly 70 patients who had untreated, early-stage non-small cell lung cancer. From tumor, nontumor lung or frozen PBMC, whole RNA was taken unsorted for sequencing. V lost 0 bases, J lost 1 base, and 13 bases lay in between. Germline values: CDR1 SGHRS, CDR2 YFSETQ. This CDR3 is 16 amino acids long.

This TCR was recovered from a male donor with early-stage non-small cell lung cancer. The sequenced sample was PBMCs, obtained at surgery. This chain connects TRBV5-1 to TRBJ1-1; D is undetermined. CDR3 sequence reads: CASSLAARTTNTEAFF. DNA for the CDR3: TGCGCCAGCAGCTTGGCCGCCAGGACGACGAACACTGAAGCTTTCTTT.